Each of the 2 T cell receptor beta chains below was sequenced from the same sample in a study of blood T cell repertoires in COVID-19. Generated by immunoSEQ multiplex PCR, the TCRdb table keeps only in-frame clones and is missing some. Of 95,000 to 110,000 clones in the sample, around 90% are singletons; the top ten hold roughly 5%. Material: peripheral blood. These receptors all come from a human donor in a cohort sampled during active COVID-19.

DNA for the CDR3: TGTGCCAGCTCACCACCGGGGGGGGTGATCACAGATACGCAGTATTTT. It yields the protein CASSPPGGVITDTQYF. The chain employs TRBV18 and TRBJ2-3; 7 bases agree with TRBD2. The CDR3 is 16 amino acids. Germline V lookup: CDR1 KGHSH, CDR2 LQKENI. V lost 0 bases, J lost 2 bases, and 5 bases stayed unmatched.

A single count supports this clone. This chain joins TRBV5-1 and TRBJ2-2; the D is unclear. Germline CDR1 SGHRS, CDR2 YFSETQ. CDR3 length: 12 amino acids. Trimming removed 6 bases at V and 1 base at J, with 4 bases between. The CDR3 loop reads CASNKNTGELFF. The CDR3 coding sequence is TGCGCCAGCAACAAGAACACCGGGGAGCTGTTTTTT.